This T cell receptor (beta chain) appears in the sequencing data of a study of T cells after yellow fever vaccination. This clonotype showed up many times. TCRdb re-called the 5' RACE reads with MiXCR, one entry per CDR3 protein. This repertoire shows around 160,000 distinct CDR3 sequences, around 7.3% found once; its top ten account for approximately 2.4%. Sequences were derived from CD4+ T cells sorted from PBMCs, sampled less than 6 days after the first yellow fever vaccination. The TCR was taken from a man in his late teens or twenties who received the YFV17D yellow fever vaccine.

CDR3 coding DNA: TGTGCCAGCAGCTCCCCCGTCCCAGATACGCAGTATTTT. This codes for CASSSPVPDTQYF. The V call is TRBV7-6, the J call TRBJ2-3; no clear D. This CDR3 spans 13 amino acids. The V gene lost 4 bases and the J gene lost 4 bases, with 9 bases spanning the gap. Germline V CDR1 and CDR2: SGHVS, FNYEAQ.